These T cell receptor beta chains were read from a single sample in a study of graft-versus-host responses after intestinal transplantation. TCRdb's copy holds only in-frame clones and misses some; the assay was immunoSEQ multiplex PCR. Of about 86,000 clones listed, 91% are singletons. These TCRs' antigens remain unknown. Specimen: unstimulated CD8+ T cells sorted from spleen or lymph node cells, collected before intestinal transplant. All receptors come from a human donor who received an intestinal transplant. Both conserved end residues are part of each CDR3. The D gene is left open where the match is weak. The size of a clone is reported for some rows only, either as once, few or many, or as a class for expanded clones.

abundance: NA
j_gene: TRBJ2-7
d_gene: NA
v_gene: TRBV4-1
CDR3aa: CASSPSGGTDEQYF
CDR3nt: TGCGCCAGCAGCCCGTCGGGTGGTACGGACGAGCAGTACTTC

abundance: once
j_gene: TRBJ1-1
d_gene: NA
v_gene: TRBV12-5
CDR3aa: CASGLVPSGEVIRNTEAFF
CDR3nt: TGTGCTAGTGGTTTGGTACCTTCAGGGGAAGTGATAAGGAACACTGAAGCTTTCTTT

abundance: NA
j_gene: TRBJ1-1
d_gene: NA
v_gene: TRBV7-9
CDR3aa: CASSFSGTVDTLNTEAFF
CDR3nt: TGTGCCAGCAGCTTCTCGGGAACGGTTGACACCCTGAACACTGAAGCTTTCTTT

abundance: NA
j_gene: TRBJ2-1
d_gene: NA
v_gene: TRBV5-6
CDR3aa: CASSLVSGAISYNEQFF
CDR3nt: TGTGCCAGCAGCTTGGTATCAGGGGCCATCTCCTACAATGAGCAGTTCTTC

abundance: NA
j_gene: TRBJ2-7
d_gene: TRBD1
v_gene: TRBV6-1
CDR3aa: CASNYRGPYEQYF
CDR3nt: TGTGCCTCCAATTACAGGGGTCCCTACGAGCAGTACTTC

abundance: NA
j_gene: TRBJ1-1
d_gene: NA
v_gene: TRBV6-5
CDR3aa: CASSYRPVHLNTEAFF
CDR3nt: TGTGCCAGCAGTTACCGCCCGGTCCACTTGAACACTGAAGCTTTCTTT

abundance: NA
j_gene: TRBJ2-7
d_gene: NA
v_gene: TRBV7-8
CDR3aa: CASSLRLPYEQYF
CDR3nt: TGTGCCAGCAGCTTAAGACTGCCCTACGAGCAGTACTTC

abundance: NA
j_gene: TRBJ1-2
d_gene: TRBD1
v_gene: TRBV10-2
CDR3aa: CASRQTGTESLANYGYTF
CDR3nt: TGCGCCAGCAGGCAAACCGGGACAGAGTCTTTAGCTAACTATGGCTACACCTTC

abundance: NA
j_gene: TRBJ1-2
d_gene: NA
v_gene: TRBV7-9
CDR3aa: CASSSPLYGYTF
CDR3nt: TGTGCCAGCAGCTCCCCCCTCTATGGCTACACCTTC

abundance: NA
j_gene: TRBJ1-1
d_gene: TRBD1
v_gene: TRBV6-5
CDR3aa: CASSQGQLNTEAFF
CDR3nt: TGTGCCAGCAGTCAGGGACAGCTGAACACTGAAGCTTTCTTT

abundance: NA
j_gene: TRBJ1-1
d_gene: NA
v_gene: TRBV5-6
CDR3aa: CASSLAPEAPQTGFKEAFF
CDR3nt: TGTGCCAGCAGCTTGGCCCCAGAGGCCCCCCAGACAGGCTTTAAGGAAGCTTTCTTT

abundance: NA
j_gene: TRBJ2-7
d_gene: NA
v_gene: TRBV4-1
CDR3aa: CASRGSSYEQYF
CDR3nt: TGCGCCAGCAGGGGGAGCTCCTACGAGCAGTACTTC

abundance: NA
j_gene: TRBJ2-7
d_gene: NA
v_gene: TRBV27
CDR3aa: CASSSRITGEQHF
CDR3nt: TGTGCCAGCAGTTCGAGGATAACCGGGGAGCAGCACTTC

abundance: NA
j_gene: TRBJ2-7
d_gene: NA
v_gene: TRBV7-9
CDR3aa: CASSDRGQSYEQYF
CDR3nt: TGTGCCAGCAGCGACCGCGGACAGTCCTACGAGCAGTACTTC

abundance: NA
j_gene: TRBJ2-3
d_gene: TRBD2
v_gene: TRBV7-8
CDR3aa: CASSLVGGADTQYF
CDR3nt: TGTGCCAGCAGCTTAGTCGGGGGGGCCGATACGCAGTATTTT

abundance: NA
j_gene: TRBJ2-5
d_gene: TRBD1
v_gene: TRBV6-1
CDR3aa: CASSAGQLKTQYF
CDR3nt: TGTGCCAGCAGTGCGGGACAGTTAAAGACCCAGTACTTC

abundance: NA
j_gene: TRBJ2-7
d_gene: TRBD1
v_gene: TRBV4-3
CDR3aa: CASSPGTGGTGFYEQYF
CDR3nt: TGCGCCAGCAGCCCAGGGACAGGAGGGACAGGGTTCTACGAGCAGTACTTC

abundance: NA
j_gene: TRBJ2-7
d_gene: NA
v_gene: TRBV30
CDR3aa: CAWNRVPGASYEQYF
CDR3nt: TGTGCCTGGAACAGGGTGCCTGGAGCGTCGTACGAGCAGTACTTC

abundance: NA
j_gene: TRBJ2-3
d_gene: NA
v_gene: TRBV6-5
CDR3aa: CASSYEGRSLYF
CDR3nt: TGTGCCAGCAGTTACGAGGGCAGGTCTCTGTATTTT

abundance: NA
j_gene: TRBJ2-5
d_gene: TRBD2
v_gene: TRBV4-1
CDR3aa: CASSPQAGVAETQYF
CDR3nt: TGCGCCAGCAGCCCTCAAGCGGGAGTAGCAGAGACCCAGTACTTC

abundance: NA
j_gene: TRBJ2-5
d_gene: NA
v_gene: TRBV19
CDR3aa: CASSIKGPGPQETQYF
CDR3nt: TGTGCCAGTAGTATAAAGGGCCCAGGGCCCCAAGAGACCCAGTACTTC

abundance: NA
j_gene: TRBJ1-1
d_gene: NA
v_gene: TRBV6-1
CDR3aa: CASSPAAGLTPEAFF
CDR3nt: TGTGCCAGCAGTCCGGCGGCAGGGCTAACGCCTGAAGCTTTCTTT

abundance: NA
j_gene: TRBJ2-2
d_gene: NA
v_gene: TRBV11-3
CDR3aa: CASSLRGTGELFF
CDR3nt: TGTGCCAGCAGCTTAAGGGGGACCGGGGAGCTGTTTTTT

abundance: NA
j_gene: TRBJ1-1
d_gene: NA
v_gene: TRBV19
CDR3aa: CASSIGQGPANTEAFF
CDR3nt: TGTGCCAGTAGTATAGGGCAGGGGCCGGCGAACACTGAAGCTTTCTTT

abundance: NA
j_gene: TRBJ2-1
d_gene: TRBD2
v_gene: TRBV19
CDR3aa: CASTPSGSYNEQFF
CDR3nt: TGTGCCAGTACGCCTAGCGGATCCTACAATGAGCAGTTCTTC

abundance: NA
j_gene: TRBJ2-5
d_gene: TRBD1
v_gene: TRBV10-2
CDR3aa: CASSEDREETQYF
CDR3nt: TGCGCCAGCAGTGAAGACAGGGAAGAGACCCAGTACTTC

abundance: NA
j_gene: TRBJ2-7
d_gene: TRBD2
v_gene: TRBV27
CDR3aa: CASSLRGGAPYEQYF
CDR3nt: TGTGCCAGCAGTTTACGCGGGGGGGCTCCCTACGAGCAGTACTTC

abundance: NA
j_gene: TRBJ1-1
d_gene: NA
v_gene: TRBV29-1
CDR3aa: CSVDGWDMNTEAFF
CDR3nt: TGCAGCGTTGACGGATGGGACATGAACACTGAAGCTTTCTTT

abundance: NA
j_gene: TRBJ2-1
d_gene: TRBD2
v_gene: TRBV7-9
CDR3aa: CASSLVLAGDNEQFF
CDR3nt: TGTGCCAGCAGCTTAGTACTAGCGGGGGACAATGAGCAGTTCTTC

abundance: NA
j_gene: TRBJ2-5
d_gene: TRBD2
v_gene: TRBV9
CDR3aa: CASSPGVIAGGPETQYF
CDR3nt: TGTGCCAGCAGCCCGGGGGTAATAGCGGGAGGGCCAGAGACCCAGTACTTC

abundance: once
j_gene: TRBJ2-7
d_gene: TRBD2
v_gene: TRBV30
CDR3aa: CAWSVGLAGDEQYF
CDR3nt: TGTGCCTGGAGTGTAGGGCTAGCGGGAGACGAGCAGTACTTC

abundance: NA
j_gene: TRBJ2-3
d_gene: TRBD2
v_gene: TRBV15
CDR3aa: CATSRDQLAGVLGDTQYF
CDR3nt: TGTGCCACCAGCAGAGATCAACTAGCGGGAGTATTAGGAGATACGCAGTATTTT

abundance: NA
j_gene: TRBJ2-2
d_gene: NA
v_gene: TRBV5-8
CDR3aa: CASSFPRGRDTNTGELFF
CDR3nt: TGTGCCAGCAGCTTCCCAAGGGGCCGGGACACGAACACCGGGGAGCTGTTTTTT

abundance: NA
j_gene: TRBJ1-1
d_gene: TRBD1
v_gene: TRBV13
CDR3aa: CASSPRTGSYTEAFF
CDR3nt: TGTGCCAGCAGCCCAAGGACAGGGAGTTACACTGAAGCTTTCTTT

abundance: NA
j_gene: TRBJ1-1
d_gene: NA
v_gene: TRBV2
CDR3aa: CASRLVQTASGDTEAFF
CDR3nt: TGTGCCAGCAGGCTTGTCCAAACAGCCTCAGGGGACACTGAAGCTTTCTTT

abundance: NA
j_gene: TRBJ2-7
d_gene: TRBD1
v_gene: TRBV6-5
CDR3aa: CASSRVGTGDEQYF
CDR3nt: TGTGCCAGCAGCCGAGTTGGGACAGGGGATGAGCAGTACTTC

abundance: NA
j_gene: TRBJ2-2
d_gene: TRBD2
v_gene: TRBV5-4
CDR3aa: CASSLSSGLTGELFF
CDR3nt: TGTGCCAGCAGCTTGTCTAGCGGACTAACCGGGGAGCTGTTTTTT

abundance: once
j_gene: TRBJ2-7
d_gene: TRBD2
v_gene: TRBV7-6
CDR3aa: CASSIAPGLPLSYEQYF
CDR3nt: TGTGCCAGCAGCATAGCCCCGGGACTACCTCTTTCCTACGAGCAGTACTTC

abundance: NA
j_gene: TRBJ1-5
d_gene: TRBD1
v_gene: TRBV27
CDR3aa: CASSLSGQGNQPQHF
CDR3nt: TGTGCCAGCAGTTTATCGGGACAGGGCAATCAGCCCCAGCATTTT

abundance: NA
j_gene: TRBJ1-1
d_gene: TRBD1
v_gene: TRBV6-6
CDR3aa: CASSYPSGQDYTEAFF
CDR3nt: TGTGCCAGCAGTTACCCGAGTGGACAGGATTACACTGAAGCTTTCTTT

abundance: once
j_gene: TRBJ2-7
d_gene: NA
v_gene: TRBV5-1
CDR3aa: CASSLTGSYEQYF
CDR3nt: TGCGCCAGCAGCTTGACTGGTTCCTACGAGCAGTACTTC

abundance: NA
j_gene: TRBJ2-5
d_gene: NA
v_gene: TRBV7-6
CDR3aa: CASSLGGPHQETQYF
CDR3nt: TGTGCCAGCAGCTTAGGAGGGCCCCACCAAGAGACCCAGTACTTC

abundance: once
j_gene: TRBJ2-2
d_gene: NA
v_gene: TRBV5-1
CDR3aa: CASSLVETGELFF
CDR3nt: TGCGCCAGCAGCTTGGTAGAGACCGGGGAGCTGTTTTTT

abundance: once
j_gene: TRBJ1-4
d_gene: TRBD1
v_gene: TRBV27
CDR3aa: CASSFGQGNEKLFF
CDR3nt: TGTGCCAGCAGTTTCGGACAGGGGAATGAAAAACTGTTTTTT

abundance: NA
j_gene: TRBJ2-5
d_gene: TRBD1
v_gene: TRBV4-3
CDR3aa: CASSQGTGTQETQYF
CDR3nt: TGCGCCAGCAGCCAGGGGACAGGGACCCAAGAGACCCAGTACTTC

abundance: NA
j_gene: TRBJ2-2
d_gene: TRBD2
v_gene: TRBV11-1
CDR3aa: CASSSGTSENTGELFF
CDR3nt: TGTGCCAGCAGCTCCGGGACTAGCGAAAACACCGGGGAGCTGTTTTTT

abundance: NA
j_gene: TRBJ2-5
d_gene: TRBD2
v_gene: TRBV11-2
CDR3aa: CASSLSGIQETQYF
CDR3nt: TGTGCCAGCAGCTTGAGCGGGATACAAGAGACCCAGTACTTC

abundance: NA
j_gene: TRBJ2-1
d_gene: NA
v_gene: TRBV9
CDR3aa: CASSGKGETYNEQFF
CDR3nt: TGTGCCAGCAGCGGGAAAGGGGAAACCTACAATGAGCAGTTCTTC

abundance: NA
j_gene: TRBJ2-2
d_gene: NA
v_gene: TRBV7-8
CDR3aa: CASSWPGEGGTGELFF
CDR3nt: TGTGCCAGCAGCTGGCCAGGGGAAGGAGGCACCGGGGAGCTGTTTTTT

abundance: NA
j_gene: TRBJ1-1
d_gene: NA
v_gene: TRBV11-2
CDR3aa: CASSLSGVDTEAFF
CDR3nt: TGTGCCAGCAGCTTAAGCGGGGTTGACACTGAAGCTTTCTTT

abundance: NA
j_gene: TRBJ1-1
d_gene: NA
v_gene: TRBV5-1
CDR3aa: CASRSGTVAEAFF
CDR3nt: TGCGCCAGCAGGTCGGGAACGGTCGCTGAAGCTTTCTTT

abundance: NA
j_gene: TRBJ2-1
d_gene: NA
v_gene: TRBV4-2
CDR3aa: CASSQQFAGTYNEQFF
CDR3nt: TGTGCCAGCAGCCAACAGTTTGCGGGAACCTACAATGAGCAGTTCTTC

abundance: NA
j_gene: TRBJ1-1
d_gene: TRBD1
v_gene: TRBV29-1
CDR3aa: CSVPTGRTEAFF
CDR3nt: TGCAGCGTCCCGACAGGGCGGACTGAAGCTTTCTTT

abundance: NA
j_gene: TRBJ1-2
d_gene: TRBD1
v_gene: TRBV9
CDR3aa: CASSTSGGSNYGYTF
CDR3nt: TGTGCCAGCAGCACCTCAGGGGGATCTAACTATGGCTACACCTTC

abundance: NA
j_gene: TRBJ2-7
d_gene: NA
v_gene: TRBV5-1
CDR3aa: CASSLEVASQNEQYF
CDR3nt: TGCGCCAGCAGCTTGGAGGTAGCCTCCCAAAACGAGCAGTACTTC

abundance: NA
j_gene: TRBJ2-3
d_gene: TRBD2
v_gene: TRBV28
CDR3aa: CASSTPRGTDTQYF
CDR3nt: TGTGCCAGCAGTACCCCGCGGGGGACAGATACGCAGTATTTT

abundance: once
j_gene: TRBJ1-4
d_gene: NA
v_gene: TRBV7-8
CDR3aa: CASSLRSSSATNEKLFF
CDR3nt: TGTGCCAGCAGCTTGCGGAGTAGCAGTGCAACTAATGAAAAACTGTTTTTT

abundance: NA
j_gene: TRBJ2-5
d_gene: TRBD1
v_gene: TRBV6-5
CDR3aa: CASRDRVSSQYF
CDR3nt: TGTGCCAGCCGGGACAGAGTATCGAGCCAGTACTTC

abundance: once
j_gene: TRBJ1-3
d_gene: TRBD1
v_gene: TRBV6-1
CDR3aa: CASSERTGYGLETGNTIYF
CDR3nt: TGTGCCAGCAGTGAACGGACAGGGTATGGGTTGGAGACTGGAAACACCATATATTTT